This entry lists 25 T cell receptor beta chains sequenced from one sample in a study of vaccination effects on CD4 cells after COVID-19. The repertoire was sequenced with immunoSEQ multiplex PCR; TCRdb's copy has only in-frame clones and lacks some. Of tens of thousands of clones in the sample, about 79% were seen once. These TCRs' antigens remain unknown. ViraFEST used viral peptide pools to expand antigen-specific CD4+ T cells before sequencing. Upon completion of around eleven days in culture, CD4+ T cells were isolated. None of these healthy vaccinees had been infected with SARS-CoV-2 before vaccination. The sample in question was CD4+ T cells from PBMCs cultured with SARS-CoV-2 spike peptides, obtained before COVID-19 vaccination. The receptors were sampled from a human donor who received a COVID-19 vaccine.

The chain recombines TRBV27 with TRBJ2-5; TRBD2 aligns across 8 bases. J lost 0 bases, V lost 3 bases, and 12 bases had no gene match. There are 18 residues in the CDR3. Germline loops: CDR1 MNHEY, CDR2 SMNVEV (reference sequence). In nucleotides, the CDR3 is TGTGCCAGCAGTTTCGGTGGTTCAGCGGGGGCAAACCAAGAGACCCAGTACTTC. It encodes CASSFGGSAGANQETQYF.

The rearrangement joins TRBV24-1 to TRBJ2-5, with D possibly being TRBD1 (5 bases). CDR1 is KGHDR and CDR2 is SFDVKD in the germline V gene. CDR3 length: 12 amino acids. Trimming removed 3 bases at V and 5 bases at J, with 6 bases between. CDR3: CATSDPGETQYF. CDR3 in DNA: TGTGCCACCAGTGATCCAGGGGAGACCCAGTACTTC.

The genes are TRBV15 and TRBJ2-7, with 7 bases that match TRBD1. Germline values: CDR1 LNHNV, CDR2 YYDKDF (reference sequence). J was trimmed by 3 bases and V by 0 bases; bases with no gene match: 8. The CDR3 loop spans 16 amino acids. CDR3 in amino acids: CATSRDYPTGNYEQYV. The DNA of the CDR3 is TGTGCCACCAGCAGAGACTACCCGACAGGGAACTACGAGCAGTACGTC.

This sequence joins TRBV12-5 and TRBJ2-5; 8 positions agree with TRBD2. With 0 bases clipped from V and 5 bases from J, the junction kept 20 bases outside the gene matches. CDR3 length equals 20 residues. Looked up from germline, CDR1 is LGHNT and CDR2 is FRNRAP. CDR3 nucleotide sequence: TGTGCTAGTGGTTTGGTATCTATATTGGCGGGGGGAAACCTCCATGAGACCCAGTACTTC. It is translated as CASGLVSILAGGNLHETQYF.

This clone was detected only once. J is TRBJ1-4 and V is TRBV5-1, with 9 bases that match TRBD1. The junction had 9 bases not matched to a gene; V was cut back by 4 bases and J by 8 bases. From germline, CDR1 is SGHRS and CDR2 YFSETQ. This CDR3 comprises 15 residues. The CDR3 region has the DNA TGCGCCAGCAGCCCCGGGACAGGGCCAGGGGAAAAACTGTTTTTT. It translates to CASSPGTGPGEKLFF.

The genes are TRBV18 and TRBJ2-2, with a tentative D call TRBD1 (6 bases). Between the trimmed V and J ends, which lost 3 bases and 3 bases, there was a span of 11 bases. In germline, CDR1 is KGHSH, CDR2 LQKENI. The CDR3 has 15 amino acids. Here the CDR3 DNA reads TGTGCCAGCTCACCGCCTAACAGGGACACCGGGGAGCTGTTTTTT. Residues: CASSPPNRDTGELFF.

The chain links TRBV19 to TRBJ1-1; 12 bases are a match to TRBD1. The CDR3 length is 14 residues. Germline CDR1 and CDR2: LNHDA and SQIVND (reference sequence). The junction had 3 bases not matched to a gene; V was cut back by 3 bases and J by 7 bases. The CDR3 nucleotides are TGTGCCAGTAGTATCGGGACAGGGGGCGATGAAGCTTTCTTT. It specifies CASSIGTGGDEAFF.

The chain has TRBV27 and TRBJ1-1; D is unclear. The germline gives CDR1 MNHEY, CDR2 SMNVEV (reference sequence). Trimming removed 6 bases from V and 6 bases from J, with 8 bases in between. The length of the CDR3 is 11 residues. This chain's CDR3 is CASRDGSEAFF. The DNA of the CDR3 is TGTGCCAGCAGGGACGGGTCTGAAGCTTTCTTT.

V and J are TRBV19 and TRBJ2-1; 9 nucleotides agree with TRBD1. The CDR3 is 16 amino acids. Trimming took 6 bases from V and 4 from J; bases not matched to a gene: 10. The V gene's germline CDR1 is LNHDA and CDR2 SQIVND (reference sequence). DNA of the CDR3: TGTGCCAGTAGCTCAACAGGGGGCCCGAAATACAATGAGCAGTTCTTC. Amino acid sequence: CASSSTGGPKYNEQFF.

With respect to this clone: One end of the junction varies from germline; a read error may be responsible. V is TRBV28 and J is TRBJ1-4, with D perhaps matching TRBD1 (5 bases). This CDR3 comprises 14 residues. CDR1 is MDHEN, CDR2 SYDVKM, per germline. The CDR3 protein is CASSFQGGNEELFF. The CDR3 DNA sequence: TGTGCCAGCAGTTTCCAGGGCGGGAATGAAGAACTGTTTTTT. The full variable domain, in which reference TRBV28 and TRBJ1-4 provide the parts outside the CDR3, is DVKVTQSSRYLVKRTGEKVFLECVQDMDHENMFWYRQDPGLGLRLIYFSYDVKMKEKGDIPEGYSVSREKKERFSLILESASTNQTSMYLCASSFQGGNEELFFGSGTQLSVL.

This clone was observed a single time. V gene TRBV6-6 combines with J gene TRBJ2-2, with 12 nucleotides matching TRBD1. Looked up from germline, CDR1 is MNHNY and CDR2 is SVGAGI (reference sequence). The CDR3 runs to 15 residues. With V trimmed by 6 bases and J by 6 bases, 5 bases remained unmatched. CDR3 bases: TGTGCCAGCAGCAACCGGGACAGGGGGCCCGGGGAGCTGTTTTTT. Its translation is CASSNRDRGPGELFF.

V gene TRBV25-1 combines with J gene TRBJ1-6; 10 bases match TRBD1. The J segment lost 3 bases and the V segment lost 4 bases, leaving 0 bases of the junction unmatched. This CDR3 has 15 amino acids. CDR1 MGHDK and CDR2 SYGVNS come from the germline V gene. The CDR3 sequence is CASSGDRGYNSPLHF. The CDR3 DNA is TGTGCCAGCAGTGGGGACAGGGGCTATAATTCACCCCTCCACTTT.

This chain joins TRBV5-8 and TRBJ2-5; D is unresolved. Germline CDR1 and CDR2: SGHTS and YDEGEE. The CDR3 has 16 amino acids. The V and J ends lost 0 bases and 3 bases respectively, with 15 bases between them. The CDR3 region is CASSLAFSAFEETQYF. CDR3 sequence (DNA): TGTGCCAGCAGCTTGGCTTTTTCGGCTTTCGAAGAGACCCAGTACTTC.

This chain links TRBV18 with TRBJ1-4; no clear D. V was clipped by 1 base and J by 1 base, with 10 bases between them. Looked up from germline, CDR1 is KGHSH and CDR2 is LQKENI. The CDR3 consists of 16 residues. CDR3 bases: TGTGCCAGCTCACCACGGCAGGCCGAAACTAATGAAAAACTGTTTTTT. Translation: CASSPRQAETNEKLFF.

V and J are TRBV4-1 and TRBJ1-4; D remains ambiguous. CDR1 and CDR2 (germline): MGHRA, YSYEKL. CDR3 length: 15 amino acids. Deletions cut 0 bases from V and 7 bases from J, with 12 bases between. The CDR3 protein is CASSQEVGYSEKLFF. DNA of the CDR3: TGCGCCAGCAGCCAAGAAGTAGGGTATTCTGAAAAACTGTTTTTT.

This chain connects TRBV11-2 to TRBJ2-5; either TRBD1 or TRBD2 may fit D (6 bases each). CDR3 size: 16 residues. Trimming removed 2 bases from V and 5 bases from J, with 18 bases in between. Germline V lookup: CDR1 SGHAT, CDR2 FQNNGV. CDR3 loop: CASSLSAVGGRETQYF. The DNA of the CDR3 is TGTGCCAGCAGCTTATCGGCTGTTGGGGGGCGGGAGACCCAGTACTTC.

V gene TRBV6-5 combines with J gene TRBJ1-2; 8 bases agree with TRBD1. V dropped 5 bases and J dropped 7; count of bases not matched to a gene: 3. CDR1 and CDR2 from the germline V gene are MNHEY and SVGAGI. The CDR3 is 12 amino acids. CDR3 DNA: TGTGCCAGCAGTCGGGACAGGACTGGCTACACCTTC. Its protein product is CASSRDRTGYTF.

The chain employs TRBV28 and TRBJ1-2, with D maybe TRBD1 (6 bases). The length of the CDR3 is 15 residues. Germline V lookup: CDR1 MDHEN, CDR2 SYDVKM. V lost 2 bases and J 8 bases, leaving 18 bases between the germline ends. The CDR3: CASSLGGGGDNGYTF. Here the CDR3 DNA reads TGTGCCAGCAGTTTAGGGGGGGGAGGGGACAACGGCTACACCTTC.

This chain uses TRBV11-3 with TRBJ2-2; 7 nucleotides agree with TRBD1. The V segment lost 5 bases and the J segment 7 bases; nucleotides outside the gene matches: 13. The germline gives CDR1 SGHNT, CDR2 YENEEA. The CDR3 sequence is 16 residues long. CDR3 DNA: TGTGCCAGCAGCCAAGGGGCAAGGGGGCGAAGCGGGGAGCTGTTTTTT. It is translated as CASSQGARGRSGELFF.

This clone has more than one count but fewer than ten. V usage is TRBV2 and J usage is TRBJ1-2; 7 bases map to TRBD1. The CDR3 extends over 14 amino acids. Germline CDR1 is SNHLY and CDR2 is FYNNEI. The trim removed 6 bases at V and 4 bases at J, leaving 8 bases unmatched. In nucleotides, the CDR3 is TGTGCCAGCAGAGATTCGGGACAGAGCTATGGCTACACCTTC. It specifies CASRDSGQSYGYTF.

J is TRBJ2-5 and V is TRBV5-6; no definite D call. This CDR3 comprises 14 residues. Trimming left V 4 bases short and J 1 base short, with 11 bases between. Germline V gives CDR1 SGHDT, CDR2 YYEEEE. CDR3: CASSTPVGQETQYF. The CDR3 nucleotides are TGTGCCAGCAGCACCCCGGTGGGCCAAGAGACCCAGTACTTC.

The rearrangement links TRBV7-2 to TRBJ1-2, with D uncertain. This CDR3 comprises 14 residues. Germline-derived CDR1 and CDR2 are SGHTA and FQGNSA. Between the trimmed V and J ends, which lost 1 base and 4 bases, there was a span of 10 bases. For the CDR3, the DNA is TGTGCCAGCAGCTTAGGCTCGAGTAGCTATGGCTACACCTTC. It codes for CASSLGSSSYGYTF.

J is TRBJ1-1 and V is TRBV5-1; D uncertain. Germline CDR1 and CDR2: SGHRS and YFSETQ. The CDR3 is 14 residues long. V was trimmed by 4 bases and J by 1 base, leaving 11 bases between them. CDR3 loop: CASSPTATNTEAFF. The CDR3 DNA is TGCGCCAGCAGCCCGACGGCCACGAACACTGAAGCTTTCTTT. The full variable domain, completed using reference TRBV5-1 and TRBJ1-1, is KAGVTQTPRYLIKTRGQQVTLSCSPISGHRSVSWYQQTPGQGLQFLFEYFSETQRNKGNFPGRFSGRQFSNSRSEMNVSTLELGDSALYLCASSPTATNTEAFFGQGTRLTVV.

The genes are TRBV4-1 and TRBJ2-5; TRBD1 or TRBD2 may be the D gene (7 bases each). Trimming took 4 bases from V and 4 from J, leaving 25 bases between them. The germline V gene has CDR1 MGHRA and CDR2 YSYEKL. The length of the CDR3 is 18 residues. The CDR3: CASSRGTETGGGGETQYF. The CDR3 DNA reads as TGCGCCAGCAGCCGGGGGACAGAGACGGGGGGAGGGGGAGAGACCCAGTACTTC.

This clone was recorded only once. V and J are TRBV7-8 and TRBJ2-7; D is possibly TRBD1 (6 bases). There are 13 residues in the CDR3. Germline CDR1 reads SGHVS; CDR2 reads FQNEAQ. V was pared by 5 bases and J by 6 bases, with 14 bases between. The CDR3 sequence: CASSPEQGFEQYV. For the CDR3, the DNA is TGTGCCAGCAGCCCTGAACAGGGATTCGAGCAGTACGTC.